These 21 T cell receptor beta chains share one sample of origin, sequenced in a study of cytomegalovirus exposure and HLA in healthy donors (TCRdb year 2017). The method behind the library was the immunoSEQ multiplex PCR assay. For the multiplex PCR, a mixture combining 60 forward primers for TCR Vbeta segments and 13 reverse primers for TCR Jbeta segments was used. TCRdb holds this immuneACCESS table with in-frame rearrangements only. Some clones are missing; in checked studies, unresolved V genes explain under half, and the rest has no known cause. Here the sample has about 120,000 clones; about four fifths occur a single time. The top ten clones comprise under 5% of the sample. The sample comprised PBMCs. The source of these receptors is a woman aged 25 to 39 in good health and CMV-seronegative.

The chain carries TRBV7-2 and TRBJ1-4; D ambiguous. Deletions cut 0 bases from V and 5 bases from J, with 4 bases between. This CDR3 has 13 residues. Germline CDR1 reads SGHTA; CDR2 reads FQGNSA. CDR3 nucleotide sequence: TGTGCCAGCAGCTTAGCAGCGAATGAAAAACTGTTTTTT. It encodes CASSLAANEKLFF.

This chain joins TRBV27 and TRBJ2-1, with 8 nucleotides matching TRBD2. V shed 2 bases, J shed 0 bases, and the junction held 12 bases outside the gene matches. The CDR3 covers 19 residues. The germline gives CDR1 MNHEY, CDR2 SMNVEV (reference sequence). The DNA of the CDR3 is TGTGCCAGCAGTTTAATCTTAGCGGGACTTGGGAGCTCCTACAATGAGCAGTTCTTC. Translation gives CASSLILAGLGSSYNEQFF.

DNA of the CDR3: TGTGCCAGCAGCTCGGGTTACAATCAGCCCCAGCATTTT. Translating gives CASSSGYNQPQHF. The chain uses TRBV7-9 and TRBJ1-5; D call uncertain. Germline CDR1 reads SEHNR; CDR2 reads FQNEAQ (reference sequence). CDR3 length equals 13 residues. V was cut by 4 bases and J by 3 bases, with 7 bases left in between.

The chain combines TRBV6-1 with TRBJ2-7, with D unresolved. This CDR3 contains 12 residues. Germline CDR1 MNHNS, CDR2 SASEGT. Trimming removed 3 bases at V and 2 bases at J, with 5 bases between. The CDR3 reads CASSDIPYEQYF. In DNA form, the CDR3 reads TGTGCCAGCAGTGACATCCCCTACGAGCAGTACTTC.

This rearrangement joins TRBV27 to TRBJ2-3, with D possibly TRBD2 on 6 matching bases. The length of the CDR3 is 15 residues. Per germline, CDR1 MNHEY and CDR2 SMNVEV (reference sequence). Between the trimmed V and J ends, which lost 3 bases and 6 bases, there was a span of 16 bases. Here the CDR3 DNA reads TGTGCCAGCAGTTTCACGGCAGGGAGGTCGGATACGCAGTATTTT. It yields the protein CASSFTAGRSDTQYF.

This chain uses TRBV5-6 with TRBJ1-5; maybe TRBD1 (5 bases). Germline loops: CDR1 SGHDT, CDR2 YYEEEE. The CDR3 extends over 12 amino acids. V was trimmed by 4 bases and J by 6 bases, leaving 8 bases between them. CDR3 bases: TGTGCCAGCAGCAGGGGAAGTCAGCCCCAGCATTTT. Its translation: CASSRGSQPQHF.

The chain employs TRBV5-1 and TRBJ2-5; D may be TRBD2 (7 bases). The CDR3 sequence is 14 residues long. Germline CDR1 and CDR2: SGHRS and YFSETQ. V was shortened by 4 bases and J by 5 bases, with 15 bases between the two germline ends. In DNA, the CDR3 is TGCGCCAGCAGCCAGAGGGGGGGCTGGGAGACCCAGTACTTC. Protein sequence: CASSQRGGWETQYF.

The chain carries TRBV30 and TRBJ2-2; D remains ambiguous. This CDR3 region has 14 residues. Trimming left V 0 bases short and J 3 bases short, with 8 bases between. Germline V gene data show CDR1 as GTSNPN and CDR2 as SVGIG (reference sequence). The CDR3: CAWSVNRYTGELFF. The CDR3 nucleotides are TGTGCCTGGAGTGTCAACAGATACACCGGGGAGCTGTTTTTT.

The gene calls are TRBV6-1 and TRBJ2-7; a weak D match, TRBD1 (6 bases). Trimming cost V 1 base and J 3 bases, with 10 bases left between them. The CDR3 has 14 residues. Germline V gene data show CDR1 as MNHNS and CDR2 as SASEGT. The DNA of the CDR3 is TGTGCCAGCAGTGAAGGGGGGCTCAACTACGAGCAGTACTTC. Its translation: CASSEGGLNYEQYF.

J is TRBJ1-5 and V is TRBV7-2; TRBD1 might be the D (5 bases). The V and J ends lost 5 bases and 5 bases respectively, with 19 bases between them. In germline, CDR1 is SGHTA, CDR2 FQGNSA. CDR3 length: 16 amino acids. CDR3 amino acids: CASSLVSQGGDQPQHF. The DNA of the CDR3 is TGTGCCAGCAGCCTCGTCTCTCAGGGAGGGGATCAGCCCCAGCATTTT. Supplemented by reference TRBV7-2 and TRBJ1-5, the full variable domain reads GAGVSQSPSNKVTEKGKDVELRCDPISGHTALYWYRQSLGQGLEFLIYFQGNSAPDKSGLPSDRFSAERTGGSVSTLTIQRTQQEDSAVYLCASSLVSQGGDQPQHFGDGTRLSIL.

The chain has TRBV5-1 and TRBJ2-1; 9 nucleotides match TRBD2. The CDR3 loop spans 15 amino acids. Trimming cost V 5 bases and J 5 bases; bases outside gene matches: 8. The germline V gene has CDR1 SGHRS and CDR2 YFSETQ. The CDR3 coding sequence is TGCGCCAGCAGGAAGGGGACTAGCATAGACAATGAGCAGTTCTTC. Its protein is CASRKGTSIDNEQFF.

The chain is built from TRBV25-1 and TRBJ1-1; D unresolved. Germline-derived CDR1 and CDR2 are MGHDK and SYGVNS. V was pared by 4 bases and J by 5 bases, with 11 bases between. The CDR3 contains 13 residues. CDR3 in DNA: TGTGCCAGCAGTGGCATAAGAGATACTGAAGCTTTCTTT. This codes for CASSGIRDTEAFF.

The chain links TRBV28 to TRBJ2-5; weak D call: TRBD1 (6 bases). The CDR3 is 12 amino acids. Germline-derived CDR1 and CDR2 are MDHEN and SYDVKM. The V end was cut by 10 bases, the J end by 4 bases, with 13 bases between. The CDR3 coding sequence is TGTGCCACCCACAGGGTAGGAGAGACCCAGTACTTC. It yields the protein CATHRVGETQYF.

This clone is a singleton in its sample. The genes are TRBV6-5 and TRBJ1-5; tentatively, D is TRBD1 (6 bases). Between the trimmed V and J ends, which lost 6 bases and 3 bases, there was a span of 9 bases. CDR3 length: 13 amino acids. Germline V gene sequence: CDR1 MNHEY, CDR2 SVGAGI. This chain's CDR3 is CASSGTLNQPQHF. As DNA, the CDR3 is TGTGCCAGCAGCGGGACACTCAATCAGCCCCAGCATTTT.

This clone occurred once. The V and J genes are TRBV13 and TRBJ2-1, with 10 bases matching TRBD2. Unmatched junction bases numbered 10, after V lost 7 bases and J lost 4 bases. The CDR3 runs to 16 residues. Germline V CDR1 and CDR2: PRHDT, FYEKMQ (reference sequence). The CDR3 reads CASTTSGTNRYNEQFF. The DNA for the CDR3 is TGTGCCAGCACCACTAGCGGGACCAATAGATACAATGAGCAGTTCTTC. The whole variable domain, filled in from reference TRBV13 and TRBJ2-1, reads AAGVIQSPRHLIKEKRETATLKCYPIPRHDTVYWYQQGPGQDPQFLISFYEKMQSDKGSIPDRFSAQQFSDYHSELNMSSLELGDSALYFCASTTSGTNRYNEQFFGPGTRLTVL.

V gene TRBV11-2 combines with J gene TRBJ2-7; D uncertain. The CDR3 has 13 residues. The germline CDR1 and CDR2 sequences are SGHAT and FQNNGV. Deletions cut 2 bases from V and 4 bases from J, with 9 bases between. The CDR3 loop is CASSLLSAYEQYF. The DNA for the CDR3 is TGTGCCAGCAGCTTACTATCCGCTTACGAGCAGTACTTC.

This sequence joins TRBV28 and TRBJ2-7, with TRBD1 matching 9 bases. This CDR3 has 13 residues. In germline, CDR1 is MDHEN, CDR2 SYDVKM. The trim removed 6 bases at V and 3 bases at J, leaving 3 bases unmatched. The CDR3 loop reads CASSAGQGYEQYF. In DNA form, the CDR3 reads TGTGCCAGCAGCGCGGGACAGGGCTACGAGCAGTACTTC.

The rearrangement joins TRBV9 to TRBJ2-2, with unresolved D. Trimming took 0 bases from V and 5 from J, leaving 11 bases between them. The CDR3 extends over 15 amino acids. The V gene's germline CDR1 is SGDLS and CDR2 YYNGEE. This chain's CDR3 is CASSVGSSKTGELFF. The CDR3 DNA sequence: TGTGCCAGCAGCGTAGGATCAAGCAAAACCGGGGAGCTGTTTTTT.

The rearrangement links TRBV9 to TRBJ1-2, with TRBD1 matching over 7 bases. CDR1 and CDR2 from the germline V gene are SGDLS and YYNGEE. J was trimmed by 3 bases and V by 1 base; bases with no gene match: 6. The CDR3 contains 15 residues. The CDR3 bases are TGTGCCAGCAGCGTATTGACAGGGAGAGACTATGGCTACACCTTC. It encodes CASSVLTGRDYGYTF.

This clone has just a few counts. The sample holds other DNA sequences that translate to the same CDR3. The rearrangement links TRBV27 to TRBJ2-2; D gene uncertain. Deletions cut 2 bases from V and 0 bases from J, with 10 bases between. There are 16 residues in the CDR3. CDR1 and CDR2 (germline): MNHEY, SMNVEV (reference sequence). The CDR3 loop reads CASSLLGFANTGELFF. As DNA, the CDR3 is TGTGCCAGCAGTTTACTCGGGTTCGCGAACACCGGGGAGCTGTTTTTT.

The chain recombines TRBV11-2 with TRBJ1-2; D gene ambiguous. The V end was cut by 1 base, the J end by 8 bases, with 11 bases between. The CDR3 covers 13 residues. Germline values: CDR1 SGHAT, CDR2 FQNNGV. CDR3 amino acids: CASSLARGRGYTF. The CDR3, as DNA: TGTGCCAGCAGCTTAGCACGAGGGAGAGGCTACACCTTC. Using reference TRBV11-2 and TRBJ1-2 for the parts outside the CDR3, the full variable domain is EAGVAQSPRYKIIEKRQSVAFWCNPISGHATLYWYQQILGQGPKLLIQFQNNGVVDDSQLPKDRFSAERLKGVDSTLKIQPAKLEDSAVYLCASSLARGRGYTFGSGTRLTVV.